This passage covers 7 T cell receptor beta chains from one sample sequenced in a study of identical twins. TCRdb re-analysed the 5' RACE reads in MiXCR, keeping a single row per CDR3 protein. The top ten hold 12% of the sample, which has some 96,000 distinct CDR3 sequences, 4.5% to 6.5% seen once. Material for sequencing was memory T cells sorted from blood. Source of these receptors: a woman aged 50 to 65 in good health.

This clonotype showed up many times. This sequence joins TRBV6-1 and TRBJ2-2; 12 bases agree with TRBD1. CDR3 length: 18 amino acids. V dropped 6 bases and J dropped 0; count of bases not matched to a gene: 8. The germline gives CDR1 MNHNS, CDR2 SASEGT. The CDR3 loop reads CASRAGTGGLANTGELFF. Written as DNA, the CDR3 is TGTGCCAGCAGGGCCGGGACAGGGGGCCTTGCGAACACCGGGGAGCTGTTTTTT.

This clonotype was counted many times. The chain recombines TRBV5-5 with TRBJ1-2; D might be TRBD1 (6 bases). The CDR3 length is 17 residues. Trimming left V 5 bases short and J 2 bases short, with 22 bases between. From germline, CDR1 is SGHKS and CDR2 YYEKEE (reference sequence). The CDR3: CASRRGGIRFRNYGYTF. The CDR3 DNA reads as TGTGCCAGCAGACGAGGGGGAATAAGGTTCCGCAACTATGGCTACACCTTC.

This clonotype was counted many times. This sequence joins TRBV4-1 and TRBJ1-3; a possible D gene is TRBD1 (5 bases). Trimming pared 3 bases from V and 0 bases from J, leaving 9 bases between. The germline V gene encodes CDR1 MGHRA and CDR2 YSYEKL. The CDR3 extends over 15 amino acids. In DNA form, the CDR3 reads TGCGCCAGCAGCCACGGGACCATCTCTGGAAACACCATATATTTT. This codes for CASSHGTISGNTIYF.

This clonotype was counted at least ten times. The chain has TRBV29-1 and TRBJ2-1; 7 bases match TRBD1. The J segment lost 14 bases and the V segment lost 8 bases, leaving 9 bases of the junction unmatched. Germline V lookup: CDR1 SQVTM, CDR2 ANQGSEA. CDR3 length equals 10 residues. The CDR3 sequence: CSFTGTVKFF. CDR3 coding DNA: TGCAGCTTCACCGGGACAGTAAAGTTCTTC.

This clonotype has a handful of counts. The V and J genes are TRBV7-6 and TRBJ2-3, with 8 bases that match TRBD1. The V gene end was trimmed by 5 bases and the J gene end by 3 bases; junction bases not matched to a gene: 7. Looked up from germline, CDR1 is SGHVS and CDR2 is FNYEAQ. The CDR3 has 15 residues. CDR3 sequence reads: CASSPGQGGTDTQYF. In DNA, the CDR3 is TGTGCCAGCAGCCCCGGACAGGGAGGAACAGATACGCAGTATTTT. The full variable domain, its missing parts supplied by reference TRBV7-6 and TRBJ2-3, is GAGVSQSPRYKVTKRGQDVALRCDPISGHVSLYWYRQALGQGPEFLTYFNYEAQQDKSGLPNDRFSAERPEGSISTLTIQRTEQRDSAMYRCASSPGQGGTDTQYFGPGTRLTVL.

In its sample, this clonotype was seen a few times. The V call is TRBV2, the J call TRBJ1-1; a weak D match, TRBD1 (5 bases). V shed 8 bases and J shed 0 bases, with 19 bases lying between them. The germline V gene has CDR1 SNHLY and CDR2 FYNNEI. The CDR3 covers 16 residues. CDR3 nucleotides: TGTGCCAGCGTAAAGGGACGGCTACAGCTGAACACTGAAGCTTTCTTT. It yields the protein CASVKGRLQLNTEAFF.

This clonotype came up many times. The CDR3 nucleotides read TGCAGTGCTAGGAAGGACAGGGGGCTGGGCTACACCTTC. This translates into CSARKDRGLGYTF. V gene TRBV20-1 combines with J gene TRBJ1-2; TRBD1 matches 11 bases. CDR3 length: 13 residues. The trim removed 3 bases at V and 8 bases at J, leaving 5 bases unmatched. Germline values: CDR1 DFQATT, CDR2 SNEGSKA (reference sequence).